This T cell receptor (beta chain) was identified in a study of graft-versus-host responses after intestinal transplantation. The wider study: Transplant types were multivisceral, liver-intestinal, or isolated intestinal. All recipients were given anti-thymocyte globulin induction, and tacrolimus and steroids were then administered for about three years. Findings of the study overall: In patients with graft-donor T cell macrochimerism, allograft graft-versus-host to host-versus-graft clonal ratios were high. Analysis identified GvH clones in recipient marrow, with some appearing first in ileum or blood.

About this clone itself: Its antigen remains unidentified.

Libraries were prepared by immunoSEQ multiplex PCR; TCRdb keeps only in-frame clonotypes and omits some of them. The sample lists over 100,000 clones; approximately 95% were seen once. The source was unstimulated CD8+ T cells sorted from spleen or lymph node cells, collected before intestinal transplant. The TCR sequence derives from a human donor who received an intestinal transplant.

The CDR3 loop reads CASSWGWSSTRQETQYF. CDR3 in DNA: TGTGCCAGCAGCTGGGGTTGGTCCTCGACTAGGCAAGAGACCCAGTACTTC. The V call is TRBV7-9, the J call TRBJ2-5; D is perhaps TRBD2 (6 bases). V was shortened by 4 bases and J by 2 bases, with 20 bases between the two germline ends. The germline V gene encodes CDR1 SEHNR and CDR2 FQNEAQ (reference sequence). CDR3 length equals 17 residues.